The T cell receptor beta chain described here comes from a study of T cells in Graves' hyperthyroidism and ophthalmopathy. Study-wide background: Peripheral blood sampling occurred at initial diagnosis, before any treatment.

This clonotype was found many times. Its antigen is as yet unknown. Germline CDR1 is DFQATT and CDR2 is SNEGSKA (reference sequence). V lost 6 bases to trimming and J lost 4 bases, with 16 bases between them. The CDR3 has 13 amino acids. RNA transcripts gave rise to amplified TCR beta CDR3 regions. Initially, a first-round RT-PCR of the TCR CDR3 employed the HTBI primer set. Each CDR3 protein gets one entry after TCRdb re-called the multiplex PCR reads with MiXCR. Of hundreds of thousands of distinct CDR3 sequences listed, roughly 14% are singletons. Whole-study results and caveats: Most thyroid clonotypes with frequency above 0.001 were detected in blood.

Sequencing input: blood. This clonotype was sampled from a woman in her forties with Graves' ophthalmopathy. This rearrangement joins TRBV20-1 to TRBJ2-7; either TRBD1 or TRBD2 may supply D (6 bases each). The CDR3 protein is CSAGGSAGYEQYF. CDR3 coding DNA: TGCAGTGCAGGGGGGAGTGCGGGTTACGAGCAGTACTTC.